This entry features one T cell receptor (beta chain) sequence. These data are taken from a study of blood T cell repertoires in COVID-19. Cohort allocation depended upon clinical history that participants reported. As originally analysed: Quantification of nucleated cells was approximated via reference gene primer amplification. This table comes from immunoSEQ multiplex PCR, and its TCRdb copy is limited to in-frame clones, with some not included. That table gives V, J and clone size, and the DNA gave D and trimming. The data contain a few hundred thousand clones, 81% of them seen just once; the ten biggest clones take up roughly 8.7%. This TCR was recovered from a man aged 35 to 55 who had recovered from COVID-19. Sequencing used PBMCs or T cells enriched from blood (not recorded which).

Here the CDR3 reads CASSPSPYGYTF. CDR3 DNA: TGTGCCAGCAGCCCCTCCCCCTATGGCTACACCTTC. The V and J genes are TRBV7-8 and TRBJ1-2; D is ambiguous. V gave up 5 bases and J gave up 4 bases, with 8 bases separating them. There are 12 residues in the CDR3. Germline V gives CDR1 SGHVS, CDR2 FQNEAQ.